This TCR beta chain derives from a study of pediatric ulcerative colitis. Whole-study findings and limits: Rectal pinch biopsies may have included blood-derived T cells, especially in patients with overt colitis.

The assay was run at survey level. The protocol was immunoSEQ multiplex PCR, while the TCRdb copy is restricted to in-frame clones and leaves out a portion. The sample carries over 10,000 clones, 70% to 80% recorded once. V shed 3 bases and J 2 bases; nucleotides not matched to a gene: 1. Germline lookup yields CDR1 MNHNS and CDR2 SASEGT. The CDR3 totals 14 residues. One to two pinch biopsies were taken from the rectum during colonoscopy. To note about this clone: The antigen is undetermined. Other DNA sequences from this sample encode an identical CDR3 as well.

Specimen: gut tissue. The sequence came from a boy between 10 and 17 years old who was a control in a study of pediatric ulcerative colitis. J is TRBJ2-1 and V is TRBV6-1; TRBD1 matches 7 bases. The CDR3 sequence is CASSEQGAYNEQFF. As DNA, the CDR3 is TGTGCCAGCAGTGAGCAGGGGGCCTACAATGAGCAGTTCTTC.